Listed below are T cell receptor beta chains from one sample, sequenced in a study of T cell clonotyping in hematopoietic cell transplantation. The method was immunoSEQ multiplex PCR; TCRdb's version includes in-frame clones alone and lacks a portion of them. The sample contains about 36,000 clones, around nine tenths of which appear only once. Sequenced: peripheral blood mononuclear cells. Every receptor here comes from a middle-aged woman in good health. Some clones in this sample may be carry-over from other donors' samples. Each CDR3 is given with its conserved first and last residue. D genes are given only for firm matches. Clone size appears in some rows only: once, few, many, or a class for an expanded clone.

j_gene,v_gene,d_gene,abundance,CDR3nt,CDR3aa
TRBJ1-5,TRBV28,.,.,TGTGCCAGCACCCTCCGAGGTGAGAGCAATCAGCCCCAGCATTTT,CASTLRGESNQPQHF
TRBJ2-3,TRBV11-1,.,.,TGTGCCAGCAGCTTAGATCGGGGCGGGCTCACAGATACGCAGTATTTT,CASSLDRGGLTDTQYF
TRBJ2-7,TRBV28,.,.,TGTGCCAGCTCCCTACCCCGCTTCGAGCAGTACTTC,CASSLPRFEQYF
TRBJ1-4,TRBV5-1,.,.,TGCGCCAGCAGCTTTTCCGGTCGTGAAAAACTGTTTTTT,CASSFSGREKLFF
TRBJ1-2,TRBV27,TRBD1,once,TGTGCCAGCAGGGGGACAGGCTCTGAACCGTACACCTTC,CASRGTGSEPYTF
TRBJ2-5,TRBV9,.,few,TGTGCCAGCAGCGTGGCCGGGCGACCAGGGGAGACCCAGTACTTC,CASSVAGRPGETQYF
TRBJ1-2,TRBV29-1,.,.,TGCAGCGTTGACCGAGACCGGTGGGGCTACACCTTC,CSVDRDRWGYTF
TRBJ2-7,TRBV28,TRBD2,few,TGTGCCAGCAGTTCCCTTGGGAGGGCTAGCGGCCTCTACGAGCAGTACTTC,CASSSLGRASGLYEQYF
TRBJ1-2,TRBV9,.,.,TGTGCCAGCAGCCAAGACCCGACAGGTGGGGACTTC,CASSQDPTGGDF
TRBJ1-1,TRBV6-5,.,.,TGTGCCAGCAGTTACTCGAATGGGGGTAACACTGAAGCTTTCTTT,CASSYSNGGNTEAFF
TRBJ1-5,TRBV28,TRBD1,few,TGTGCCAGCAGTTTAACGGGTTCAGGGGGAAGCAATCAGCCCCAGCATTTT,CASSLTGSGGSNQPQHF
TRBJ1-4,TRBV4-2,TRBD1,.,TGTGCCAGCAGCCAAGGCCGCCCGACAGGGACTAATGAAAAACTGTTTTTT,CASSQGRPTGTNEKLFF
TRBJ2-3,TRBV18,.,.,TGTGCCAGCTCACTCTCGCAGGGGAGCACAGATACGCAGTATTTT,CASSLSQGSTDTQYF
TRBJ1-1,TRBV4-1,.,once,TGCGCCAGCAGCCAAGGGACACAGGAGAACACTGAAGCTTTCTTT,CASSQGTQENTEAFF
TRBJ2-2,TRBV5-4,TRBD1,.,TGTGCCAGCAGCTTCGGGACAGCGAACACCGGGGAGCTGTTTTTT,CASSFGTANTGELFF
TRBJ1-1,TRBV9,.,.,TGTGCCAGCAGCCCACAGCAGGGTACGGGGAACACTGAAGCTTTCTTT,CASSPQQGTGNTEAFF
TRBJ2-7,TRBV27,TRBD2,.,TGTGCCAGCAGTTTATTGGGCGGGAGGACCTCCTACGAGCAGTACTTC,CASSLLGGRTSYEQYF
TRBJ2-5,TRBV11-1,TRBD1,.,TGTGCCAGCAGCTTAGCAAAGACAGGGCAAGAGACCCAGTACTTC,CASSLAKTGQETQYF
TRBJ1-2,TRBV2,.,.,TGTGCCAGCAGCCCGCTTAGGACACTTAACTATGGCTACACCTTC,CASSPLRTLNYGYTF
TRBJ2-1,TRBV5-1,TRBD2,few,TGCGCCAGCAGCTTGACTAGCGGGAGTAGCGAGCAGTTCTTC,CASSLTSGSSEQFF
TRBJ2-1,TRBV28,.,.,TGTGCCAACTCACATGAGCAGTTCTTC,CANSHEQFF
TRBJ2-5,TRBV10-2,TRBD2,.,TGCGCCAGCAGTGAGGTCGCGGGAGGGCCGGAACAAGAGACCCAGTACTTC,CASSEVAGGPEQETQYF